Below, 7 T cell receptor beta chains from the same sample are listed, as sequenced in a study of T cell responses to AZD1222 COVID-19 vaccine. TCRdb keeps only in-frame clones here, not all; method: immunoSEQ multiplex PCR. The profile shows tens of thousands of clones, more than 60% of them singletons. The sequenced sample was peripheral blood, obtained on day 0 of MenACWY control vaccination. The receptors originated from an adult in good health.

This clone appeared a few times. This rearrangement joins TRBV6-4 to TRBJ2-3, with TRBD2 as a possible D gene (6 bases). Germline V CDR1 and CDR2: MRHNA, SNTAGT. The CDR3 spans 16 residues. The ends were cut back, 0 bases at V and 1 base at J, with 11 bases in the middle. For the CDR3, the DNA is TGTGCCAGCAGTGACTCGGAGGGATCGGGCACAGATACGCAGTATTTT. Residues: CASSDSEGSGTDTQYF.

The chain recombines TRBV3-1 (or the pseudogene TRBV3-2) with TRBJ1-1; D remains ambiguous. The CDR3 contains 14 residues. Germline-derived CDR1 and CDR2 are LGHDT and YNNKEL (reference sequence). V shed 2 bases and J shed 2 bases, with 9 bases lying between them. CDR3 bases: TGTGCCAGCAGCCAAAGGTTCTTAAACACTGAAGCTTTCTTT. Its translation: CASSQRFLNTEAFF.

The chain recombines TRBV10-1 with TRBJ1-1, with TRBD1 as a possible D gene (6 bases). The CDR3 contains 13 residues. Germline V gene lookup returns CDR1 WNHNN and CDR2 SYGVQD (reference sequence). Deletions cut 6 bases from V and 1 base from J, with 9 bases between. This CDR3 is CASRAGQNTEAFF. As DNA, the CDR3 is TGCGCCAGCAGAGCGGGACAGAACACTGAAGCTTTCTTT.

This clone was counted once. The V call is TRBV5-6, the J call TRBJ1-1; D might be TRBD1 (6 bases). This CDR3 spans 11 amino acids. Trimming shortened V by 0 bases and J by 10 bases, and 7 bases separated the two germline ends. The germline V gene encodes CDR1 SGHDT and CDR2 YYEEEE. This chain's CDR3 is CASSLGRGAFF. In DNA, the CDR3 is TGTGCCAGCAGCTTGGGCAGGGGAGCTTTCTTT.

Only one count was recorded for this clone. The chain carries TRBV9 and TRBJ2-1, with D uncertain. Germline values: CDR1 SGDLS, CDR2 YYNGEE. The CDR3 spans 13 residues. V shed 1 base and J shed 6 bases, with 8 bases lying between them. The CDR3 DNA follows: TGTGCCAGCAGCGTAACCCCCCTCAATGAGCAGTTCTTC. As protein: CASSVTPLNEQFF.

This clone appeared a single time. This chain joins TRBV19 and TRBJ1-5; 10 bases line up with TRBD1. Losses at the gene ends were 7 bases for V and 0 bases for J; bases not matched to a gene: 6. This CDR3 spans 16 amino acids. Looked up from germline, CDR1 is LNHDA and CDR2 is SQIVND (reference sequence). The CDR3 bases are TGTGCCAGTACCGGGACAGGGGACTATAGCAATCAGCCCCAGCATTTT. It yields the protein CASTGTGDYSNQPQHF.

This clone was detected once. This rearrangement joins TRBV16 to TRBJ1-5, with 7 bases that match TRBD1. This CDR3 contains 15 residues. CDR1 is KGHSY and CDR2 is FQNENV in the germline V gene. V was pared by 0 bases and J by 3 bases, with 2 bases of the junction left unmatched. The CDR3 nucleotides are TGTGCCAGCAGCCAATCGGGACAGTCCAATCAGCCCCAGCATTTT. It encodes CASSQSGQSNQPQHF.